This T cell receptor beta chain was found in a study of T cell clones after liver transplantation. Looking at the study overall: A pre-transplant mixed lymphocyte reaction with TCRbeta sequencing defined graft-donor-reactive clones followed in post-transplant blood. Draws occurred before transplant, before withdrawal, and after complete or failed withdrawal.

CDR1 SEHNR and CDR2 FQNEAQ come from the germline V gene (reference sequence). Losses at the gene ends were 5 bases for V and 0 bases for J; bases not matched to a gene: 9. The CDR3 loop spans 16 amino acids. Unstimulated PBMCs were sorted into CD3+CD4+ and CD3+CD8+ populations. Sequenced by immunoSEQ multiplex PCR; TCRdb stores in-frame clones only, minus some. This table holds around 19,000 clones, 75% to 90% found once. This chain uses TRBV7-9 with TRBJ2-7; the match to TRBD2 covers 8 bases. The receptor was isolated from a human donor who received a liver transplant. The source was CD8+ T cells from blood, collected before liver transplant. This chain's CDR3 is CASSPPASGYSYEQYF. CDR3 coding DNA: TGTGCCAGCAGCCCCCCCGCTAGCGGGTACTCCTACGAGCAGTACTTC. Looking up the rest from reference TRBV7-9 and TRBJ2-7 gives the full variable domain: DTGVSQNPRHKITKRGQNVTFRCDPISEHNRLYWYRQTLGQGPEFLTYFQNEAQLEKSRLLSDRFSAERPKGSFSTLEIQRTEQGDSAMYLCASSPPASGYSYEQYFGPGTRLTVT.